The 29 T cell receptor beta chains in this list originate from one sample, sequenced in a study of spatial heterogeneity in lung cancer. TCRdb passed the 5' RACE reads through MiXCR, listing each CDR3 protein once. The sample yields about 48,000 distinct CDR3 sequences, roughly 5.2% seen once. The time point is: sample taken at primary tumor resection. The source material was PBMCs, sampled at surgery. Receptors originate from a male donor with early-stage non-small cell lung cancer.

The sample holds many counts of this clonotype. This chain uses TRBV5-1 with TRBJ2-5; D is undetermined. Trimming cost V 1 base and J 1 base, with 8 bases left between them. Germline lookup yields CDR1 SGHRS and CDR2 YFSETQ. This CDR3 spans 14 amino acids. CDR3 in DNA: TGCGCCAGCAGCTTGCTGGGCAGCCAAGAGACCCAGTACTTC. This sequence encodes CASSLLGSQETQYF.

Many counts were recorded for this clonotype. V gene TRBV29-1 combines with J gene TRBJ2-1, with D perhaps assigned TRBD1 or TRBD2 (5 bases each). Germline values: CDR1 SQVTM, CDR2 ANQGSEA. Between the trimmed V and J ends, which lost 3 bases and 4 bases, there was a span of 10 bases. The CDR3 extends over 13 amino acids. CDR3: CSVEGDPYNEQFF. The CDR3 DNA reads TGCAGCGTTGAGGGGGACCCGTACAATGAGCAGTTCTTC.

This clonotype was seen repeatedly, ten times or more. The rearrangement joins TRBV4-1 to TRBJ2-3, with 10 bases matching TRBD2. The CDR3 is 17 residues long. Germline V gene sequence: CDR1 MGHRA, CDR2 YSYEKL. J gave up 4 bases and V 1 base, and 8 bases lay outside the gene matches. The chain's CDR3 is CASSQGTLAGGSDTQYF. The CDR3 coding sequence is TGCGCCAGCAGCCAAGGAACCTTAGCGGGAGGATCAGATACGCAGTATTTT.

This clonotype was found many times. V is TRBV29-1 and J is TRBJ1-5; D perhaps matches TRBD1 (5 bases). The CDR3 covers 13 residues. The V and J ends lost 8 bases and 9 bases respectively, with 20 bases between them. CDR1 is SQVTM and CDR2 is ANQGSEA in the germline V gene. DNA of the CDR3: TGCAGCTCTAGGGAGGGGAGCCAGGGGCCCCAGCATTTT. Its translation is CSSREGSQGPQHF. Full variable domain (remainder filled in from reference TRBV29-1 and TRBJ1-5): SAVISQKPSRDICQRGTSLTIQCQVDSQVTMMFWYRQQPGQSLTLIATANQGSEATYESGFVIDKFPISRPNLTFSTLTVSNMSPEDSSIYLCSSREGSQGPQHFGDGTRLSIL.

In its sample, this clonotype was seen a few times. V gene TRBV4-3 combines with J gene TRBJ1-2, with a weak D call TRBD1 (5 bases). CDR1 and CDR2 from the germline V gene are LGHNA and YSLEER. Trimming took 0 bases from V and 2 from J, leaving 19 bases between them. The CDR3 covers 18 residues. The CDR3 region is CASSQDTGTWTGNYGYTF. CDR3 coding DNA: TGCGCCAGCAGCCAAGATACGGGGACTTGGACTGGAAACTATGGCTACACCTTC.

Ten or more counts support this clonotype. The chain is built from TRBV4-1 and TRBJ1-2; D call uncertain. The V and J ends lost 1 base and 4 bases respectively, with 19 bases between them. Germline loops: CDR1 MGHRA, CDR2 YSYEKL. CDR3 length equals 17 residues. The CDR3 DNA is TGCGCCAGCAGCCAAGTTGGGTTCGAGGCGGCTATCTATGGCTACACCTTC. It encodes CASSQVGFEAAIYGYTF.

This clonotype appeared many times. This chain joins TRBV28 and TRBJ2-7; unclear D gene. The V and J ends lost 4 bases and 6 bases respectively, with 16 bases between them. This CDR3 has 14 residues. Germline lookup yields CDR1 MDHEN and CDR2 SYDVKM. The CDR3 coding sequence is TGTGCCAGCAGTTACAACCTCCGGGTAGGCGAGCAGTACTTC. Translation: CASSYNLRVGEQYF. The complete variable domain, with remaining parts taken from reference TRBV28 and TRBJ2-7, reads DVKVTQSSRYLVKRTGEKVFLECVQDMDHENMFWYRQDPGLGLRLIYFSYDVKMKEKGDIPEGYSVSREKKERFSLILESASTNQTSMYLCASSYNLRVGEQYFGPGTRLTVT.

This clonotype was counted many times. Sequence at one end of the junction differs from germline and may be a read error. The chain is built from TRBV5-1 and TRBJ2-1, with D maybe TRBD1 (8 bases). The CDR3 totals 16 residues. Germline V gene data show CDR1 as SGHRS and CDR2 as YFSETQ. The CDR3 spells CASSPRGDRLYNEQFF. Here the CDR3 DNA reads TGTGCCAGCAGCCCCCGGGGGGACAGGCTTTACAATGAGCAGTTCTTC.

This clonotype was seen repeatedly, ten times or more. V usage is TRBV3-1 and J usage is TRBJ1-5, with TRBD1 matching 9 bases. The CDR3 spans 14 residues. The trim removed 6 bases at V and 7 bases at J, leaving 7 bases unmatched. The germline CDR1 and CDR2 sequences are LGHDT and YNNKEL (reference sequence). The CDR3 loop reads CASSRDRVAQPQHF. CDR3 DNA: TGTGCCAGCAGTCGGGACAGGGTGGCGCAGCCCCAGCATTTT.

This clonotype was observed at least ten times. V usage is TRBV10-3 and J usage is TRBJ2-7; possibly TRBD2 for D (6 bases). This CDR3 region has 12 residues. Germline V gene data show CDR1 as ENHRY and CDR2 as SYGVKD. With 7 bases removed from V and 7 bases from J, the gap between germline ends came to 14 bases. This CDR3 is CAIKAVAEEQYF. The CDR3 nucleotides read TGTGCCATCAAAGCGGTAGCGGAAGAGCAGTACTTC.

This clonotype was picked up many times. The J gene is TRBJ2-1, the V gene TRBV11-2, with 11 nucleotides matching TRBD2. Germline loops: CDR1 SGHAT, CDR2 FQNNGV. The V and J ends lost 5 bases and 6 bases, in that order; junction bases with no gene match: 0. CDR3 length: 13 residues. CDR3 sequence: CASSGTSGNEQFF. In DNA form, the CDR3 reads TGTGCCAGCAGCGGGACTAGCGGCAATGAGCAGTTCTTC.

This clonotype was counted between two and nine times. This chain uses TRBV24-1 with TRBJ2-5; 8 nucleotides match TRBD2. Per germline, CDR1 KGHDR and CDR2 SFDVKD. Trimming at V came to 5 bases and at J to 5 bases, leaving 9 bases not matched to a gene. This CDR3 has 15 amino acids. The CDR3 nucleotides are TGTGCCACCAGTGCCCCCGGGAGGGAAGGGGAGACCCAGTACTTC. Protein product: CATSAPGREGETQYF.

The chain has TRBV6-1 and TRBJ1-1; TRBD1 matches 7 bases. V shed 5 bases, J shed 11 bases, and the junction held 5 bases outside the gene matches. The CDR3 is 11 amino acids. Germline V gene lookup returns CDR1 MNHNS and CDR2 SASEGT. CDR3 loop: CASSTGEKAFF. For the CDR3, the DNA is TGTGCCAGCAGTACAGGGGAAAAGGCTTTCTTT.

This clonotype occurred many times. V gene TRBV20-1 combines with J gene TRBJ2-3; 9 positions agree with TRBD1. Trimming removed 0 bases from V and 1 base from J; junction bases left unmatched: 8. CDR1 is DFQATT, CDR2 SNEGSKA, per germline (reference sequence). The CDR3 totals 17 residues. This CDR3 reads CSARDWRRTGGTDTQYF. The CDR3 bases are TGCAGTGCTAGAGATTGGCGAAGGACAGGGGGCACAGATACGCAGTATTTT.

This clonotype was detected many times. V gene TRBV28 combines with J gene TRBJ1-5; D is uncertain. Germline assignment: CDR1 MDHEN and CDR2 SYDVKM. Deletions cut 7 bases from V and 0 bases from J, with 16 bases between. This CDR3 is built from 16 residues. CDR3 sequence: CASNPPGIYSNQPQHF. CDR3 in DNA: TGTGCCAGCAACCCCCCGGGGATATATAGCAATCAGCCCCAGCATTTT.

This clonotype was detected ten times or more. The chain is built from TRBV4-1 and TRBJ2-2; the D call may be TRBD1 or TRBD2 (5 bases each). Trimming stripped 1 base from V and 3 bases from J, with 18 bases between. Germline CDR1 and CDR2: MGHRA and YSYEKL. The CDR3 spans 18 residues. DNA of the CDR3: TGCGCCAGCAGCCAAGTACGGGGACGAGGGGATGACACCGGGGAGCTGTTTTTT. Its protein is CASSQVRGRGDDTGELFF.

This clonotype was detected ten times or more. The chain is built from TRBV20-1 and TRBJ2-1; TRBD2 matches at 7 bases. The CDR3 consists of 14 residues. Germline assignment: CDR1 DFQATT and CDR2 SNEGSKA (reference sequence). V lost 4 bases and J lost 0; bases outside the gene matches: 3. The CDR3 DNA is TGCAGTGCTAACGAGCGGGGCTCCTACAATGAGCAGTTCTTC. It is translated as CSANERGSYNEQFF.

In regard to this clonotype: A clone one base away is much larger, so this may be a read error. This chain links TRBV6-6 with TRBJ1-1; D remains ambiguous. Trimming shortened V by 8 bases and J by 1 base, and 8 bases separated the two germline ends. The CDR3 sequence is 12 residues long. CDR1 and CDR2 from the germline V gene are MNHNY and SVGAGI (reference sequence). For the CDR3, the DNA is TGTGCCAGCGGGTCAGGGAACACTGAAGCTTTCTTT. This sequence encodes CASGSGNTEAFF.

This clonotype was counted many times. The chain couples TRBV20-1 to TRBJ2-7; the match to TRBD2 covers 13 bases. With 5 bases clipped from V and 5 bases from J, the junction kept 9 bases outside the gene matches. Germline CDR1 is DFQATT and CDR2 is SNEGSKA (reference sequence). This CDR3 region has 15 residues. The CDR3 loop is CSAPPRTSGRDEQYF. The DNA for the CDR3 is TGCAGTGCTCCACCTCGGACTAGCGGGAGAGACGAGCAGTACTTC.

This clonotype was observed a handful of times. CDR3 DNA: TGTGCCAGCAGTGCGATCAGCGGGAGGGCCCCCACAGATACGCAGTATTTT. It specifies CASSAISGRAPTDTQYF. The J gene is TRBJ2-3, the V gene TRBV6-1; 10 positions match TRBD2. Germline CDR1 is MNHNS and CDR2 is SASEGT. The CDR3 sequence is 17 residues long. J gave up 2 bases and V 4 bases, and 9 bases lay outside the gene matches.

This clonotype was observed at least ten times. CDR3 sequence (DNA): TGTGCCAGCAGCTTAGAATATGGGACTAGCGGGAGCTCCTACAATGAGCAGTTCTTC. Translating gives CASSLEYGTSGSSYNEQFF. This chain connects TRBV11-2 to TRBJ2-1, with TRBD2 identical over 14 bases. J lost 0 bases, V lost 0 bases, and 4 bases had no gene match. The germline CDR1 and CDR2 sequences are SGHAT and FQNNGV. CDR3 size: 19 residues. The full variable domain, its missing parts supplied by reference TRBV11-2 and TRBJ2-1, is EAGVAQSPRYKIIEKRQSVAFWCNPISGHATLYWYQQILGQGPKLLIQFQNNGVVDDSQLPKDRFSAERLKGVDSTLKIQPAKLEDSAVYLCASSLEYGTSGSSYNEQFFGPGTRLTVL.

This clonotype was counted many times. The chain joins TRBV7-9 to TRBJ2-1; D is possibly TRBD1 (6 bases). With 4 bases removed from V and 8 bases from J, the gap between germline ends came to 9 bases. In germline, CDR1 is SEHNR, CDR2 FQNEAQ (reference sequence). The CDR3 runs to 12 residues. CDR3 region: CASSYHRDEQFF. CDR3 nucleotide sequence: TGTGCCAGCAGCTACCACAGGGATGAGCAGTTCTTC.

Ten or more counts support this clonotype. This chain links TRBV11-1 with TRBJ2-7; D gene ambiguous. Between the trimmed V and J ends, which lost 5 bases and 2 bases, there was a span of 13 bases. Looked up from germline, CDR1 is SGHAT and CDR2 is FQDESV (reference sequence). This CDR3 has 14 amino acids. The CDR3 DNA is TGTGCCAGCAGCCGAGCCTGGCAAGCCTACGAGCAGTACTTC. Translation gives CASSRAWQAYEQYF. Full variable domain (rest looked up from reference TRBV11-1 and TRBJ2-7): EAEVAQSPRYKITEKSQAVAFWCDPISGHATLYWYRQILGQGPELLVQFQDESVVDDSQLPKDRFSAERLKGVDSTLKIQPAELGDSAMYLCASSRAWQAYEQYFGPGTRLTVT.

The sample holds many counts of this clonotype. The chain couples TRBV5-1 to TRBJ2-7; 12 bases are a match to TRBD1. The V gene end was trimmed by 4 bases and the J gene end by 2 bases; junction bases not matched to a gene: 10. Per the germline V gene, CDR1 is SGHRS and CDR2 is YFSETQ. This CDR3 contains 17 residues. In nucleotides, the CDR3 is TGCGCCAGCAGCGCCGGGACAGGGGGCCCCTCAGCCTACGAGCAGTACTTC. It specifies CASSAGTGGPSAYEQYF.

The table lists this clonotype with a few counts. This chain connects TRBV6-5 to TRBJ2-7; possibly TRBD1 for D (6 bases). Looked up from germline, CDR1 is MNHEY and CDR2 is SVGAGI. The CDR3 consists of 13 residues. Trimming stripped 6 bases from V and 6 bases from J, with 15 bases between. The CDR3 here is CASSPHQGTEQYF. The CDR3 DNA follows: TGTGCCAGCAGCCCACACCAGGGGACCGAGCAGTACTTC.

At least ten counts were recorded for this clonotype. The rearrangement uses TRBV4-1 and TRBJ2-1; no reliable D call. The CDR3 loop spans 12 amino acids. CDR1 and CDR2 (germline): MGHRA, YSYEKL. The germline V and J ends were trimmed by 1 base and 10 bases, with 8 bases remaining between them. DNA for the CDR3: TGCGCCAGCAGCCAAGGGCAGAGCGAGCAGTTCTTC. Its translation is CASSQGQSEQFF.

This clonotype has ten or more counts. V gene TRBV27 combines with J gene TRBJ2-5; no firm D call. The V gene lost 5 bases and the J gene lost 5 bases, with 18 bases spanning the gap. CDR1 and CDR2 from the germline V gene are MNHEY and SMNVEV (reference sequence). The CDR3 extends over 15 amino acids. The chain's CDR3 is CASSPWSTGSETQYF. CDR3 DNA sequence: TGTGCCAGCAGTCCCTGGTCGACGGGTAGTGAGACCCAGTACTTC.

In its sample, this clonotype was seen once. The V call is TRBV5-1, the J call TRBJ1-1; D perhaps matches TRBD1 (6 bases). This CDR3 spans 15 amino acids. The germline CDR1 and CDR2 sequences are SGHRS and YFSETQ. Trimming stripped 4 bases from V and 5 bases from J, with 18 bases between. CDR3 DNA sequence: TGCGCCAGCAGCCCCGAAGGGGGTTGGGTTACTGAAGCTTTCTTT. Its protein product is CASSPEGGWVTEAFF.

This clonotype was counted at least ten times. The V call is TRBV11-3, the J call TRBJ2-3; D not certain. Trimming pared 5 bases from V and 0 bases from J, leaving 9 bases between. The germline V gene has CDR1 SGHNT and CDR2 YENEEA. The CDR3 is 14 amino acids. This CDR3 is CASSRRTSTDTQYF. DNA for the CDR3: TGTGCCAGCAGCCGACGGACGAGCACAGATACGCAGTATTTT.